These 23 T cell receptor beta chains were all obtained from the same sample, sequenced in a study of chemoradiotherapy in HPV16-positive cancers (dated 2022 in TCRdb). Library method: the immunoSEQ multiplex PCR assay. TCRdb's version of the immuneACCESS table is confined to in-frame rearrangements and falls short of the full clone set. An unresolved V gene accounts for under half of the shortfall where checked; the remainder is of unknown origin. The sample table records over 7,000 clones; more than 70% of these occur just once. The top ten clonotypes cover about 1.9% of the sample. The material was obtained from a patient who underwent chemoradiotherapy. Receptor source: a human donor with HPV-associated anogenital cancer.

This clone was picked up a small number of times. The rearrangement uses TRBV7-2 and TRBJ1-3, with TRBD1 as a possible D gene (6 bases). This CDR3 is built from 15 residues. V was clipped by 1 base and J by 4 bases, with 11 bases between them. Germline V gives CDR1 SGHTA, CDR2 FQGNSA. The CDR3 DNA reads TGTGCCAGCAGCTTAGGGGGGGCCCTAGGAAACACCATATATTTT. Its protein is CASSLGGALGNTIYF. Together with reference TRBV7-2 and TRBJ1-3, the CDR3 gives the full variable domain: GAGVSQSPSNKVTEKGKDVELRCDPISGHTALYWYRQSLGQGLEFLIYFQGNSAPDKSGLPSDRFSAERTGGSVSTLTIQRTQQEDSAVYLCASSLGGALGNTIYFGEGSWLTVV.

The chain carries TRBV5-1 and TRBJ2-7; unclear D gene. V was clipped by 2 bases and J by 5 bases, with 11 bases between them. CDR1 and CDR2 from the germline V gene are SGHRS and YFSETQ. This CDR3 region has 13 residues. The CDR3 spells CASSLSFVDEQYF. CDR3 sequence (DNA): TGCGCCAGCAGCTTAAGTTTTGTGGACGAGCAGTACTTC.

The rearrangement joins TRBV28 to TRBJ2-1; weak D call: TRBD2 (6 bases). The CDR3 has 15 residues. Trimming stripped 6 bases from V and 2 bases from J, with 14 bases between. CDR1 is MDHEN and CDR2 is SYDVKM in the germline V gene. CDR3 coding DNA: TGTGCCAGCAGGTCCGGGACTGGGACCTACAATGAGCAGTTCTTC. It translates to CASRSGTGTYNEQFF.

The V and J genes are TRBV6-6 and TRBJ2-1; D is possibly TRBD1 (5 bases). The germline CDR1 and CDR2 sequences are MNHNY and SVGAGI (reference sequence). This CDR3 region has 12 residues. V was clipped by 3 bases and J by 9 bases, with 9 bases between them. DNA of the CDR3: TGTGCCAGCAGTTATAGGGGCGGTGAGCAGTTCTTC. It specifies CASSYRGGEQFF.

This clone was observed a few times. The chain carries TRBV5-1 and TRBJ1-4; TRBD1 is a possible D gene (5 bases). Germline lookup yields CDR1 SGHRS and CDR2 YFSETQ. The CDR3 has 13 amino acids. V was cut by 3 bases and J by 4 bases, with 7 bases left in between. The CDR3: CASSYDSNEKLFF. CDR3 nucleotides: TGCGCCAGCAGCTACGACAGTAATGAAAAACTGTTTTTT.

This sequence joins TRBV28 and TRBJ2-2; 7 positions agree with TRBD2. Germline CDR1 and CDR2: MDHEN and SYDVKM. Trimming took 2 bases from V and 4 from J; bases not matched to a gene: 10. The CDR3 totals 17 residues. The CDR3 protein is CASSLVAGGSGTGELFF. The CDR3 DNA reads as TGTGCCAGCAGTTTAGTTGCTGGCGGGAGTGGCACCGGGGAGCTGTTTTTT.

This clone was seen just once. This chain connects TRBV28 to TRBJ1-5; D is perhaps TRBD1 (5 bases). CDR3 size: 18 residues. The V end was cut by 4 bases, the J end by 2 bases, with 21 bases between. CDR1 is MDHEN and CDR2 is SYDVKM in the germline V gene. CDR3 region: CASSSLSDMNQGNQPQHF. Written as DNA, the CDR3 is TGTGCCAGCAGTTCCCTCTCGGACATGAACCAAGGCAATCAGCCCCAGCATTTT.

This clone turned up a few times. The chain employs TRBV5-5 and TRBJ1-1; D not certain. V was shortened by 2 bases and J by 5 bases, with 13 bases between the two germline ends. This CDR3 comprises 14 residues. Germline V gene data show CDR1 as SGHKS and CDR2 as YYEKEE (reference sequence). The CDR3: CASSLSTERTEAFF. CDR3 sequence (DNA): TGTGCCAGCAGCTTATCGACGGAGCGAACTGAAGCTTTCTTT.

For the CDR3, the DNA is TGTGCCAGCAGTGAAACCCAGTTTGGGAGCTCTGGAAACACCATATATTTT. It is translated as CASSETQFGSSGNTIYF. The chain links TRBV6-1 to TRBJ1-3; D is uncertain. With 2 bases removed from V and 0 bases from J, the gap between germline ends came to 14 bases. Germline-derived CDR1 and CDR2 are MNHNS and SASEGT. The CDR3 covers 17 residues.

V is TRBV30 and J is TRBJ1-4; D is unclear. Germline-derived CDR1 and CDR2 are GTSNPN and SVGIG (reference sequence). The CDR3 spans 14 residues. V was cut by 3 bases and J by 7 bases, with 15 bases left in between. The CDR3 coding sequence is TGTGCCTGGAGGAAGGACGGGCTACGTGAAAAACTGTTTTTT. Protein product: CAWRKDGLREKLFF.

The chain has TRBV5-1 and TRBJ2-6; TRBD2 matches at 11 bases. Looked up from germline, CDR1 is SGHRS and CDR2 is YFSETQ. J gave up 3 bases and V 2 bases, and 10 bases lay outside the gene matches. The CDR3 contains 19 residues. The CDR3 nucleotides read TGCGCCAGCAGCTTTTTCGTTCTAGCGGGAGGCAGTGGGGCCAACGTCCTGACTTTC. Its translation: CASSFFVLAGGSGANVLTF.

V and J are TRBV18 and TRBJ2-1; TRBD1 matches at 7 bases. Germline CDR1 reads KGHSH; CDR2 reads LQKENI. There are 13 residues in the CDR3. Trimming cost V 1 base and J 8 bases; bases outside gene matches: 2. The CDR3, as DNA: TGTGCCAGCTCACCACGACAGGGTGATGAGCAGTTCTTC. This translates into CASSPRQGDEQFF. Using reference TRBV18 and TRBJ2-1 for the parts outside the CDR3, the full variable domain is NAGVMQNPRHLVRRRGQEARLRCSPMKGHSHVYWYRQLPEEGLKFMVYLQKENIIDESGMPKERFSAEFPKEGPSILRIQQVVRGDSAAYFCASSPRQGDEQFFGPGTRLTVL.

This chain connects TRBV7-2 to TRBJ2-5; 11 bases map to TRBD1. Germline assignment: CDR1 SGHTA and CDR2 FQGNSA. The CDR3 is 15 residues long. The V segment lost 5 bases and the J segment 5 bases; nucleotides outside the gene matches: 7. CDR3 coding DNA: TGTGCCAGCAGCCCGGGACAGGGGGAGGCTGAGACCCAGTACTTC. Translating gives CASSPGQGEAETQYF.

The CDR3 spells CSASQGYEQYF. For the CDR3, the DNA is TGCAGTGCTAGCCAGGGTTACGAGCAGTACTTC. The chain couples TRBV20-1 to TRBJ2-7; tentative D call: TRBD1 (5 bases). Germline V gives CDR1 DFQATT, CDR2 SNEGSKA (reference sequence). The ends were cut back, 3 bases at V and 4 bases at J, with 7 bases in the middle. This CDR3 contains 11 residues.

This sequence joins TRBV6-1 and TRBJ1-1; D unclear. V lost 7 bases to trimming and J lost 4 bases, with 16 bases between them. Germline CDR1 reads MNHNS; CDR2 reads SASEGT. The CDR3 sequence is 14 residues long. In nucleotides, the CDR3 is TGTGCCAGCACCTCCCGGGAACGGGCCACTGAAGCTTTCTTT. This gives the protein CASTSRERATEAFF.

The CDR3 DNA is TGTGCCAGTAGTATCGAGGGTGGGGAGACCCAGTACTTC. Translation gives CASSIEGGETQYF. V gene TRBV19 combines with J gene TRBJ2-5, with TRBD2 as a possible D gene (5 bases). Germline assignment: CDR1 LNHDA and CDR2 SQIVND (reference sequence). This CDR3 contains 13 residues. Trimming pared 3 bases from V and 5 bases from J, leaving 10 bases between.

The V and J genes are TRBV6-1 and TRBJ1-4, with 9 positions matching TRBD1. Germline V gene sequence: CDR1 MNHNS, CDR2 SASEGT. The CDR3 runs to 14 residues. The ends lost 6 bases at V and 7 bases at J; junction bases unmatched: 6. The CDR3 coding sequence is TGTGCCAGCAGGTACAGGGGGCAGGGTGAAAAACTGTTTTTT. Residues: CASRYRGQGEKLFF.

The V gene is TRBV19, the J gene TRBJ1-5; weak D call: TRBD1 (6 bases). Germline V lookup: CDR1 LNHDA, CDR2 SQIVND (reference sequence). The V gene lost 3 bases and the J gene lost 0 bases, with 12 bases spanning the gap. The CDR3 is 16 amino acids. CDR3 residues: CASSILTGNSNQPQHF. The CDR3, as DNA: TGTGCCAGTAGTATTTTGACAGGAAATAGCAATCAGCCCCAGCATTTT.

As DNA, the CDR3 is TGTGCCAGCAGCCCGGACAACGGGGAGCTGTTTTTT. Translated, it gives CASSPDNGELFF. The rearrangement joins TRBV28 to TRBJ2-2, with D perhaps TRBD1 (5 bases). The length of the CDR3 is 12 residues. V lost 6 bases and J lost 7, with 9 bases in between. Germline V CDR1 and CDR2: MDHEN, SYDVKM. Variable domain in full (rest from reference TRBV28 and TRBJ2-2): DVKVTQSSRYLVKRTGEKVFLECVQDMDHENMFWYRQDPGLGLRLIYFSYDVKMKEKGDIPEGYSVSREKKERFSLILESASTNQTSMYLCASSPDNGELFFGEGSRLTVL.

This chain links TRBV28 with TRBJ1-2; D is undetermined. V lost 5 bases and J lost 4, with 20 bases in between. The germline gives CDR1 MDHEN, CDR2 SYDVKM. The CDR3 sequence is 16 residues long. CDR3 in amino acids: CASSVSRASSGYGYTF. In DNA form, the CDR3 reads TGTGCCAGCAGTGTTTCTCGGGCATCCAGCGGCTATGGCTACACCTTC.

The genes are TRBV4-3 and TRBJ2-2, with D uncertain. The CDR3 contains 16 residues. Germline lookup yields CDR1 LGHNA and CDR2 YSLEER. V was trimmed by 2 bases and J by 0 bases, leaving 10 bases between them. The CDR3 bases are TGCGCCAGCAGCCAATACGACTGGACGAACACCGGGGAGCTGTTTTTT. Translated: CASSQYDWTNTGELFF.

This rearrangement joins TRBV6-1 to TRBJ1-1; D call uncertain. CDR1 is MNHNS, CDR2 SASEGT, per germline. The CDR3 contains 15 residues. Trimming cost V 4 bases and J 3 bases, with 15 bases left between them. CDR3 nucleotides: TGTGCCAGCAGTGTAGGGTTGAACGGGGACACTGAAGCTTTCTTT. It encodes CASSVGLNGDTEAFF.

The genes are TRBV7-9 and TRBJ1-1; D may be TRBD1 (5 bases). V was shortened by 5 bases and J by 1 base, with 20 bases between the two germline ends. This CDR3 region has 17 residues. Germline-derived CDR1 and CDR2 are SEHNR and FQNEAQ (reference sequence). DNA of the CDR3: TGTGCCAGCAGCGAAGCGCGGGGCCCGGTCGGGAACACTGAAGCTTTCTTT. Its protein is CASSEARGPVGNTEAFF. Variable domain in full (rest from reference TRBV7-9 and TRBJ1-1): DTGVSQNPRHKITKRGQNVTFRCDPISEHNRLYWYRQTLGQGPEFLTYFQNEAQLEKSRLLSDRFSAERPKGSFSTLEIQRTEQGDSAMYLCASSEARGPVGNTEAFFGQGTRLTVV.